The T cell receptor (beta chain) under discussion was sequenced for a study of shared clonotypes between healthy human individuals (dated by TCRdb to 2020 to 2022). For context, the study as a whole: The cohort included three men and two women between 18 and 49 years of age. Different laboratories and diverse techniques were used to prepare libraries and sequence TCR repertoires, to increase sequencing depth and limit assay-specific biases. For each donor, CD4 naive and CD4 memory were each run on three plates, CD8 naive on two plates, and CD8 memory on one plate. Each donor's leukapheresis produced roughly between about 0.85 and 10 billion PBMCs. To estimate repertoire size and how much clonotypes are shared between individuals, the study performed deep sequencing of blood TCR repertoires from five healthy adults. General study outcomes and caveats: Pairwise subsampling led to the expectation that sequencing depth would affect the degree of clonotype sharing among donors. About 5% of naive CD4, more than 3% of naive CD8, 2.3% of memory CD4, and 0.4% of memory CD8 clonotypes were shared across a handful of donors. Larger estimated clonotype richness was generally found for naive subsets than for memory subsets. The genetic and exposure-history diversity represented was limited by the small number of donors. Clonotypes shared by all four sorted-subset donors showed higher generation probabilities than non-shared clonotypes. Only blood was sampled, and tissue TCR repertoires likely differ from those in blood. Rarefaction of sorted-subset datasets indicated incomplete sequencing despite the large sequencing depth.

TCR CDR3 regions were amplified from genomic DNA by multiplex PCR using the deep immunoSEQ assay. Extracted genomic DNA from each cell subset was distributed evenly across all wells of several immunoSEQ 96-well plates, and each plate was treated as a replicate. For sorted subsets, approximately 200 ng of genomic DNA, equivalent to roughly 33,000 T cell genomes, went into each replicate PCR. Purified libraries were measured with a Qubit 3.0 fluorometer, size-checked on a Bioanalyzer 2100, and measured again with the KAPA Library Quantification kit. Every immunoSEQ 96-well plate was sequenced on a separate single-read 150-cycle Illumina NextSeq 550 flow cell. The authors' analysis ran thus. Because the immunoSEQ output included only junctional sequences and no quality scores, the filtering could not be the same as the filtering used for full-length reads. To assign V/J genes and CDR3, sequences were annotated using PyIR, a Python wrapper for IgBLAST v1.9, with IMGT germline references. Reads with weak V/J assignments (E-value above 1e-6), missing CDR3, stop codons, out-of-frame junctions, or ambiguous translated residues were removed. A V3J clonotype was defined by an identical inferred V gene, J gene, and CDR3 amino acid sequence. The percentage overlap between two repertoires was calculated by dividing the number of shared unique clonotypes by the size of the smaller repertoire. Repertoire richness was assessed with RTK rarefaction, the Chao1 estimator, and Recon v2.1 estimates of unobserved clonotypes. For all TCRbeta clonotypes obtained by the gDNA method from a handful of donors, generation probabilities were computed with OLGA. In its TCRdb copy, this immuneACCESS table keeps in-frame sequences only and misses some clones. Where compared with another copy, unresolved V genes explain less than half of these, and the others have no known cause. V and J calls and clone size are copied from that table; D and trimming were computed from the DNA. The sample records a few million clones, around nine tenths of which are singletons. The ten largest clones represent 0.13% to 0.15% of the sample.

Note on this clone: The antigen it recognizes is unknown. Per-base qualities were not stored, and no clone one base away is much larger.

Donors were healthy HIV-negative adults with no recently reported acute infections or vaccinations. Every donor was a Caucasian adult residing in Nashville, Tennessee, USA. CD4+ T cells were enriched through magnetic negative selection, after which naive cells were positively selected on CD45RA and the remaining negative fraction served as the memory subset. Blood was obtained by leukapheresis, after which PBMCs were separated by Ficoll-Histopaque density gradient centrifugation and cryopreserved in liquid nitrogen vapor phase. Analytical flow cytometry was used to check the purity and quantity of every magnetically sorted T cell population. Genomic DNA was isolated from each sorted fraction and quantified by UV absorbance on a Nanodrop 2000c. V lost 6 bases and J lost 6 bases, and the count of bases not matched to a germline gene is 13. From its cysteine to its phenylalanine, the CDR3 spans 16 amino acids. Only the CDR3 portion is preserved as DNA: 48 bases, with reading frame beginning at the first base. Sequences MDHEN (CDR1) and SYDVKM (CDR2) are obtained from the germline V gene.

The specimen was naive CD4+ T cells sorted from blood. This specimen's cell subset or site label, per the study, means: CD45RA+ positively selected. The sequence links TRBV28 to TRBJ1-2, with 10 bases in between that match TRBD1. The receptor comes from a man aged 18 to 29 in good health. The encoded CDR3 is CASSLRGTGVWNGYTF. The nucleotides read TGTGCCAGCAGCCTCCGTGGGACAGGGGTTTGGAATGGCTACACCTTC.